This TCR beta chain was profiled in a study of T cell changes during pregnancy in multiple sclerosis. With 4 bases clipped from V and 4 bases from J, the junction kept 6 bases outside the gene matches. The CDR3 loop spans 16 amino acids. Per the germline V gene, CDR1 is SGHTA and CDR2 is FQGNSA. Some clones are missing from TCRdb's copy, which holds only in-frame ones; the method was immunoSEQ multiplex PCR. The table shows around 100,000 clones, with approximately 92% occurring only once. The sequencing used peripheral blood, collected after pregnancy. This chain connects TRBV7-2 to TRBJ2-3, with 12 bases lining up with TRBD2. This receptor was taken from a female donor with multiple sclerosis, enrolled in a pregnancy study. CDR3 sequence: CASSSILAGGPDTQYF. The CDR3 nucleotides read TGTGCCAGCAGCTCGATACTAGCGGGAGGCCCAGATACGCAGTATTTT. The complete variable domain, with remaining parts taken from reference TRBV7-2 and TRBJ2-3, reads GAGVSQSPSNKVTEKGKDVELRCDPISGHTALYWYRQSLGQGLEFLIYFQGNSAPDKSGLPSDRFSAERTGGSVSTLTIQRTQQEDSAVYLCASSSILAGGPDTQYFGPGTRLTVL.